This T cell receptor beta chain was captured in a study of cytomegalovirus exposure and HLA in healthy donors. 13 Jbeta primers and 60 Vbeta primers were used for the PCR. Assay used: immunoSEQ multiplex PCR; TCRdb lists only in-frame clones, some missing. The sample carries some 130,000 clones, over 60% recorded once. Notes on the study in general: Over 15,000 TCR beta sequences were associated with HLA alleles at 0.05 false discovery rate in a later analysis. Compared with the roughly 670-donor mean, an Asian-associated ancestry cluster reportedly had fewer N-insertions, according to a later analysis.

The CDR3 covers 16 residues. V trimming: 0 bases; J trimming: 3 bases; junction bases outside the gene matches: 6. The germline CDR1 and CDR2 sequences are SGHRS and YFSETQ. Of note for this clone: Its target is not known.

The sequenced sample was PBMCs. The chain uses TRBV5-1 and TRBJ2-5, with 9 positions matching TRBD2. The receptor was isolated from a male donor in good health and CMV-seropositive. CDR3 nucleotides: TGCGCCAGCAGCTTGGGTCGAGCGGGGGGCGAAGAGACCCAGTACTTC. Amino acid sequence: CASSLGRAGGEETQYF.